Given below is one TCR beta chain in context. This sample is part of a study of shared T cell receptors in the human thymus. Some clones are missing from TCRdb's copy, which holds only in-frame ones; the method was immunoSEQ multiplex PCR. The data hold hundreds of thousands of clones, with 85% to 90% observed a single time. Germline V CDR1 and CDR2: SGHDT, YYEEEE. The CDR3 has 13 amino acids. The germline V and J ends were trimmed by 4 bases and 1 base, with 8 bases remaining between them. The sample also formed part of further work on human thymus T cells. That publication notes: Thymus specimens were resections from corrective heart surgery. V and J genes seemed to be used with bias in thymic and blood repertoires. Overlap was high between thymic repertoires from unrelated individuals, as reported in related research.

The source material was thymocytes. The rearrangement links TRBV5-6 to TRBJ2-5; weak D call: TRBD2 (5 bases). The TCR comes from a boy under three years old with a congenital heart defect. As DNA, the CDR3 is TGTGCCAGCAGCGAGGGCGTCCAAGAGACCCAGTACTTC. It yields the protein CASSEGVQETQYF.